A single sample gave rise to the 30 T cell receptor beta chains below, sequenced in a study of blood T cell repertoires in COVID-19. The protocol was immunoSEQ multiplex PCR, while the TCRdb copy is restricted to in-frame clones and leaves out a portion. The sample includes just over 250,000 clones, 91% seen only once; the top ten take under 3%. Sequences were obtained from peripheral blood. These receptors originate from a young adult with COVID-19, enrolled during active disease.

The genes are TRBV6-5 and TRBJ2-5, with 11 bases fitting TRBD1. The V gene's germline CDR1 is MNHEY and CDR2 SVGAGI. The CDR3 spans 14 residues. Losses at the gene ends were 6 bases for V and 5 bases for J; bases not matched to a gene: 5. The CDR3 here is CASRPDRGLETQYF. CDR3 nucleotide sequence: TGTGCCAGCAGGCCGGACAGGGGGCTGGAGACCCAGTACTTC.

This chain uses TRBV5-1 with TRBJ1-1; a possible D gene is TRBD1 (5 bases). The CDR3 extends over 15 amino acids. CDR1 and CDR2 (germline): SGHRS, YFSETQ. V shed 3 bases and J shed 3 bases, with 15 bases lying between them. This CDR3 reads CASSWGDRGDTEAFF. The CDR3 region has the DNA TGCGCCAGCAGCTGGGGGGACCGAGGGGACACTGAAGCTTTCTTT.

This clone appeared a few times. The chain couples TRBV18 to TRBJ2-1; 8 bases align to TRBD2. With 3 bases clipped from V and 6 bases from J, the junction kept 7 bases outside the gene matches. In germline, CDR1 is KGHSH, CDR2 LQKENI. The CDR3 has 15 amino acids. The chain's CDR3 is CASSPALAGFNEQFF. CDR3 bases: TGTGCCAGCTCACCGGCTCTAGCGGGTTTCAATGAGCAGTTCTTC.

V and J are TRBV30 and TRBJ1-1, with D possibly matching TRBD1 (6 bases). V lost 4 bases and J lost 4, with 13 bases in between. The CDR3 is 13 amino acids. CDR1 GTSNPN and CDR2 SVGIG come from the germline V gene (reference sequence). The CDR3 spells CAWIGQLGTEAFF. As DNA, the CDR3 is TGTGCCTGGATCGGACAGTTGGGCACTGAAGCTTTCTTT.

This sequence joins TRBV12-5 and TRBJ1-4; no clear D gene. V was trimmed by 5 bases and J by 8 bases, leaving 30 bases between them. The CDR3 is made up of 19 amino acids. Germline V gene sequence: CDR1 LGHNT, CDR2 FRNRAP. CDR3 bases: TGTGCTAGTGGTCCTTCTACTATACCCGCGGAGGTTGTGATCGAAAAACTGTTTTTT. This codes for CASGPSTIPAEVVIEKLFF.

V usage is TRBV7-6 and J usage is TRBJ2-2; 9 nucleotides match TRBD2. There are 15 residues in the CDR3. Germline V CDR1 and CDR2: SGHVS, FNYEAQ. V was pared by 7 bases and J by 5 bases, with 8 bases of the junction left unmatched. In DNA form, the CDR3 reads TGTGCCAGCAAGGCCGGGACTAGCAGTACCGGGGAGCTGTTTTTT. Residues: CASKAGTSSTGELFF.

This chain joins TRBV9 and TRBJ1-1; no clear D gene. The germline V gene encodes CDR1 SGDLS and CDR2 YYNGEE. The CDR3 totals 14 residues. The V end was cut by 3 bases, the J end by 7 bases, with 16 bases between. CDR3 residues: CASSATEPPGEAFF. Written as DNA, the CDR3 is TGTGCCAGCAGCGCAACCGAGCCTCCAGGTGAAGCTTTCTTT.

This clone was observed a single time. The chain uses TRBV2 and TRBJ2-2; TRBD2 matches 10 bases. The CDR3 sequence is 15 residues long. Germline-derived CDR1 and CDR2 are SNHLY and FYNNEI. With V trimmed by 6 bases and J by 2 bases, 3 bases remained unmatched. CDR3 in DNA: TGTGCCAGCAGCATAGCGGGAGGAAACACCGGGGAGCTGTTTTTT. This encodes CASSIAGGNTGELFF.

J is TRBJ2-5 and V is TRBV7-9; 9 bases agree with TRBD1. CDR1 SEHNR and CDR2 FQNEAQ come from the germline V gene (reference sequence). The junction had 8 bases not matched to a gene; V was cut back by 5 bases and J by 4 bases. The CDR3 length is 15 residues. The CDR3 region is CASSPPGTGLETQYF. The DNA for the CDR3 is TGTGCCAGCAGCCCCCCCGGGACAGGGCTAGAGACCCAGTACTTC. Full variable domain (outside the CDR3, taken from reference TRBV7-9 and TRBJ2-5): DTGVSQNPRHKITKRGQNVTFRCDPISEHNRLYWYRQTLGQGPEFLTYFQNEAQLEKSRLLSDRFSAERPKGSFSTLEIQRTEQGDSAMYLCASSPPGTGLETQYFGPGTRLLVL.

This clone was counted between two and nine times. This chain joins TRBV7-9 and TRBJ1-4; D is ambiguous. Germline V gene data show CDR1 as SEHNR and CDR2 as FQNEAQ (reference sequence). Trimming left V 3 bases short and J 8 bases short, with 13 bases between. There are 14 residues in the CDR3. The CDR3 reads CASSFGSGREKLFF. Here the CDR3 DNA reads TGTGCCAGCAGCTTTGGGTCCGGGAGGGAAAAACTGTTTTTT.

The V call is TRBV3-1 (or the pseudogene TRBV3-2), the J call TRBJ1-1, with TRBD1 matching over 7 bases. CDR1 LGHDT and CDR2 YNNKEL come from the germline V gene (reference sequence). The CDR3 spans 16 residues. V lost 6 bases, J lost 4 bases, and 14 bases stayed unmatched. In DNA form, the CDR3 reads TGTGCCAGCAGTCCCTACGCAGGGGGAGCTAGCACTGAAGCTTTCTTT. Translating gives CASSPYAGGASTEAFF.

The chain links TRBV7-9 to TRBJ2-3; D unclear. Germline V gene sequence: CDR1 SEHNR, CDR2 FQNEAQ (reference sequence). CDR3 size: 16 residues. Trimming cost V 7 bases and J 0 bases, with 17 bases left between them. In nucleotides, the CDR3 is TGTGCCAGCACCCCACATACCGCCGCTAGCACAGATACGCAGTATTTT. Amino acid sequence: CASTPHTAASTDTQYF.

This sequence joins TRBV2 and TRBJ2-3; 7 bases are shared with TRBD2. CDR3 size: 16 residues. Per the germline V gene, CDR1 is SNHLY and CDR2 is FYNNEI. With 4 bases clipped from V and 2 bases from J, the junction kept 9 bases outside the gene matches. Here the CDR3 DNA reads TGTGCCAGCAGTGGTGGAGCGGGATACACCACAGATACGCAGTATTTT. Its protein is CASSGGAGYTTDTQYF. The whole variable domain, filled in from reference TRBV2 and TRBJ2-3, reads EPEVTQTPSHQVTQMGQEVILRCVPISNHLYFYWYRQILGQKVEFLVSFYNNEISEKSEIFDDQFSVERPDGSNFTLKIRSTKLEDSAMYFCASSGGAGYTTDTQYFGPGTRLTVL.

The rearrangement links TRBV24-1 to TRBJ1-2; tentatively, D is TRBD1 (6 bases). V lost 4 bases, J lost 2 bases, and 10 bases lay in between. The CDR3 contains 14 residues. Per germline, CDR1 KGHDR and CDR2 SFDVKD. CDR3 protein: CATSDMTGNYGYTF. DNA of the CDR3: TGTGCCACCAGTGACATGACAGGAAACTATGGCTACACCTTC.

The rearrangement links TRBV12-3 or TRBV12-4 to TRBJ1-1, with 8 bases lining up with TRBD1. Trimming at V came to 7 bases and at J to 11 bases, leaving 9 bases not matched to a gene. CDR3 length: 12 amino acids. In nucleotides, the CDR3 is TGTGCCAGCACCCCAGGGGGCGAAAGGGCTTTCTTT. Amino acids: CASTPGGERAFF.

V is TRBV9 and J is TRBJ2-5; D is perhaps TRBD2 (5 bases). The CDR3 extends over 14 amino acids. The germline V and J ends were trimmed by 2 bases and 3 bases, with 11 bases remaining between them. CDR1 and CDR2 (germline): SGDLS, YYNGEE. CDR3 region: CASSVRGREETQYF. In nucleotides, the CDR3 is TGTGCCAGCAGCGTTCGGGGAAGGGAAGAGACCCAGTACTTC.

V gene TRBV12-3 or TRBV12-4 combines with J gene TRBJ2-5, with a tentative D call TRBD2 (5 bases). This CDR3 region has 11 residues. Trimming took off 6 bases at V and 10 bases at J, with 12 bases between the two ends. The CDR3 sequence: CASSQSGLQYF. CDR3 nucleotides: TGTGCCAGCAGCCAAAGCGGTCTCCAGTACTTC.

This clone was seen once. The chain employs TRBV19 and TRBJ2-1; 8 bases align to TRBD1. Germline CDR1 LNHDA, CDR2 SQIVND (reference sequence). Losses at the gene ends were 9 bases for V and 5 bases for J; bases not matched to a gene: 6. The CDR3 spans 13 residues. The CDR3 is CASSRDRHNEQFF. The CDR3 bases are TGTGCCAGCTCCCGGGACAGGCACAATGAGCAGTTCTTC.

This chain connects TRBV27 to TRBJ1-1; possible D gene TRBD1, 5 bases. CDR3 length: 12 residues. Germline V gives CDR1 MNHEY, CDR2 SMNVEV (reference sequence). With 6 bases removed from V and 10 bases from J, the gap between germline ends came to 15 bases. The CDR3 DNA reads TGTGCCAGCAGGCCCCCGGGGGGGGGAGCTTTCTTT. This gives the protein CASRPPGGGAFF.

This clone was counted once. The V call is TRBV10-3, the J call TRBJ2-5; 8 bases are a match to TRBD1. CDR1 ENHRY and CDR2 SYGVKD come from the germline V gene. CDR3 length: 14 residues. Losses at the gene ends were 6 bases for V and 4 bases for J; bases not matched to a gene: 7. CDR3 nucleotide sequence: TGTGCCATCAGCCCGACAGGGGATATAGAGACCCAGTACTTC. Translation: CAISPTGDIETQYF.

The CDR3: CASSLAGGGGELFF. The CDR3 DNA sequence: TGTGCCAGCAGTTTAGCGGGAGGGGGCGGGGAGCTGTTTTTT. The rearrangement joins TRBV27 to TRBJ2-2; 9 bases match TRBD2. The trim removed 2 bases at V and 7 bases at J, leaving 2 bases unmatched. Germline CDR1 MNHEY, CDR2 SMNVEV (reference sequence). The CDR3 sequence is 14 residues long.

The chain is built from TRBV2 and TRBJ2-6; maybe TRBD1 (6 bases). Trimming cost V 6 bases and J 1 base, with 16 bases left between them. The CDR3 has 17 residues. The germline gives CDR1 SNHLY, CDR2 FYNNEI. CDR3 sequence (DNA): TGTGCCAGCAGGCCAGGGACAACAGGATCTGGGGCCAACGTCCTGACTTTC. Translating gives CASRPGTTGSGANVLTF.

The V and J genes are TRBV24-1 and TRBJ1-2; D is undetermined. Trimming took 4 bases from V and 7 from J, leaving 6 bases between them. The CDR3 totals 11 residues. From germline, CDR1 is KGHDR and CDR2 SFDVKD. As DNA, the CDR3 is TGTGCCACCAGTGACCCGAGTGGCTACACCTTC. Residues: CATSDPSGYTF.

This clone was observed a handful of times. The CDR3 bases are TGTGCCAGCAGTGAACGGGCGGGAGGCGTCCATGAGCAGTTCTTC. Translating it yields CASSERAGGVHEQFF. The chain uses TRBV6-4 and TRBJ2-1; 8 bases match TRBD2. This CDR3 region has 15 residues. Germline V lookup: CDR1 MRHNA, CDR2 SNTAGT. The ends lost 3 bases at V and 8 bases at J; junction bases unmatched: 9.

The chain combines TRBV4-2 with TRBJ1-2; 7 bases agree with TRBD1. Germline V gene sequence: CDR1 LGHNA, CDR2 YNFKEQ. The CDR3 is made up of 14 amino acids. The V and J ends lost 4 bases and 3 bases, in that order; junction bases with no gene match: 5. CDR3 sequence (DNA): TGTGCCAGCAGCCCAACGGGACAGTACTATGGCTACACCTTC. Translating gives CASSPTGQYYGYTF.

The chain is built from TRBV5-6 and TRBJ1-4; 7 positions match TRBD1. The CDR3 length is 15 residues. V lost 2 bases, J lost 10 bases, and 11 bases stayed unmatched. The V gene's germline CDR1 is SGHDT and CDR2 YYEEEE. In DNA form, the CDR3 reads TGTGCCAGCAGCTTTTCTAATTCGAGGGACAGAAAACTGTTTTTT. It encodes CASSFSNSRDRKLFF.

The gene calls are TRBV7-9 and TRBJ2-1, with 10 bases aligning to TRBD2. V shed 1 base and J 0 bases; nucleotides not matched to a gene: 9. Germline assignment: CDR1 SEHNR and CDR2 FQNEAQ (reference sequence). This CDR3 has 19 residues. CDR3 residues: CASSLGVSGRKSSYNEQFF. The CDR3 DNA sequence: TGTGCCAGCAGCTTAGGGGTTAGCGGGAGGAAGAGCTCCTACAATGAGCAGTTCTTC.

This clone was counted a single time. The genes are TRBV7-9 and TRBJ1-5; no firm D call. The germline V gene encodes CDR1 SEHNR and CDR2 FQNEAQ (reference sequence). Trimming pared 7 bases from V and 3 bases from J, leaving 10 bases between. This CDR3 has 13 residues. The CDR3 here is CASIPRINQPQHF. DNA of the CDR3: TGTGCCAGCATCCCGAGAATCAATCAGCCCCAGCATTTT.

CDR3 nucleotide sequence: TGTGCCAGCAGCTTAGGACTAGATCAGCCCCAGCATTTT. This sequence encodes CASSLGLDQPQHF. V usage is TRBV5-5 and J usage is TRBJ1-5; D gene unclear. Germline loops: CDR1 SGHKS, CDR2 YYEKEE (reference sequence). Trimming cost V 2 bases and J 5 bases, with 8 bases left between them. The CDR3 spans 13 residues.

This clone was counted only a few times. The genes are TRBV4-3 and TRBJ1-5, with TRBD1 matching 9 bases. This CDR3 has 18 amino acids. Germline assignment: CDR1 LGHNA and CDR2 YSLEER. V shed 0 bases and J 5 bases; nucleotides not matched to a gene: 11. CDR3 nucleotides: TGCGCCAGCAGCCAAGATCCACCGGGGACAGGGCGCCATCAGCCCCAGCATTTT. It specifies CASSQDPPGTGRHQPQHF.